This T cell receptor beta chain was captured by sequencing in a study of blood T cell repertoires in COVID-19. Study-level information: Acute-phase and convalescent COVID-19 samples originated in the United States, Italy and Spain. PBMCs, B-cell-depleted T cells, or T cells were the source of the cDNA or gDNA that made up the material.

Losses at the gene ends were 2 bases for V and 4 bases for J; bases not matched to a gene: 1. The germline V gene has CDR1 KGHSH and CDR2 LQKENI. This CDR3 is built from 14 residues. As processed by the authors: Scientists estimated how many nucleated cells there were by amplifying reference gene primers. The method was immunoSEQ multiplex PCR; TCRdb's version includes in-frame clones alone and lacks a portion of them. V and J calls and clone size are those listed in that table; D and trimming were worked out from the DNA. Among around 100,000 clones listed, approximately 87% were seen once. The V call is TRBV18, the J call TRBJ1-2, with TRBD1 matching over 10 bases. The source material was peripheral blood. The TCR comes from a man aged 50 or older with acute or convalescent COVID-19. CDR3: CASSPGQGVYGYTF. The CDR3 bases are TGTGCCAGCTCACCAGGACAGGGGGTCTATGGCTACACCTTC.